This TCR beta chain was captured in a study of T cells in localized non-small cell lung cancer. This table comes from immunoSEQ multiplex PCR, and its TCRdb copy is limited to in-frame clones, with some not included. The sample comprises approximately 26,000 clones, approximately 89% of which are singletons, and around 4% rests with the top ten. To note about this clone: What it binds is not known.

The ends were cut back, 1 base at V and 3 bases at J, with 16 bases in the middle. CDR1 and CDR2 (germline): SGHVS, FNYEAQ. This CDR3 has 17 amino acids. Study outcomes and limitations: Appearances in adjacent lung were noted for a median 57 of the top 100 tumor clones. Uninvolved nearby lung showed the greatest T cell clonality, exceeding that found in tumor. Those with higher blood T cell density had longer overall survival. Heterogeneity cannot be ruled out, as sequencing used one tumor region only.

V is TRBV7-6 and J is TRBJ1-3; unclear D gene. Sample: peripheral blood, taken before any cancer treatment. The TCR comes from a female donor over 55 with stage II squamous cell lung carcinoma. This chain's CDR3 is CASSLGPGQEGGNTIYF. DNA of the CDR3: TGTGCCAGCAGCTTAGGCCCCGGGCAGGAAGGTGGAAACACCATATATTTT. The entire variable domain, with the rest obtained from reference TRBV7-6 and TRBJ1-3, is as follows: GAGVSQSPRYKVTKRGQDVALRCDPISGHVSLYWYRQALGQGPEFLTYFNYEAQQDKSGLPNDRFSAERPEGSISTLTIQRTEQRDSAMYRCASSLGPGQEGGNTIYFGEGSWLTVV.